This T cell receptor (beta chain) was sequenced in a study of T cell responses to AZD1222 COVID-19 vaccine. The germline gives CDR1 MDHEN, CDR2 SYDVKM. The V gene lost 3 bases and the J gene lost 7 bases, with 12 bases spanning the gap. There are 14 residues in the CDR3. Second-dose recipients at about 4 or about 12 weeks were treated as one pooled group. TCRdb keeps only in-frame clones here, not all; method: immunoSEQ multiplex PCR. Seen here are 90,000 to 100,000 clones, approximately 84% observed once, and the top ten hold more than 13%. The sample in question was peripheral blood, obtained 28 days after the second AZD1222 dose. The V call is TRBV28, the J call TRBJ1-4; no reliable D call. The TCR was taken from an adult who received the AZD1222 COVID-19 vaccine. CDR3 coding DNA: TGTGCCAGCAGTTTCTCGACGGGGATTGAAAAACTGTTTTTT. Translation: CASSFSTGIEKLFF.